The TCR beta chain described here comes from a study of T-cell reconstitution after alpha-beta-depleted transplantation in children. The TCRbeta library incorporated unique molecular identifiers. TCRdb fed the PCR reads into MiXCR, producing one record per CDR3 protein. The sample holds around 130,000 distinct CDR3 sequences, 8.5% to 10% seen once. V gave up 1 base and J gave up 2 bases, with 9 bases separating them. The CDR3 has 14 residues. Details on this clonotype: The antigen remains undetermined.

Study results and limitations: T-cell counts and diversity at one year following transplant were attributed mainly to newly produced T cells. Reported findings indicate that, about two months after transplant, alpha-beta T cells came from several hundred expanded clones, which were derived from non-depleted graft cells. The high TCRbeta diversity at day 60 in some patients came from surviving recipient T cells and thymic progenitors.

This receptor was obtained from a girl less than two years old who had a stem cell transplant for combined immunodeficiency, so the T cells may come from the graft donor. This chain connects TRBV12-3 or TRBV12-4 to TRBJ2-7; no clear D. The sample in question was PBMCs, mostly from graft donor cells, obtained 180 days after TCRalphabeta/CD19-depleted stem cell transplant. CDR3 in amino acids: CASSLVSLPYEQYF. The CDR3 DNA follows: TGTGCCAGCAGTTTAGTCAGTCTTCCCTACGAGCAGTACTTC.